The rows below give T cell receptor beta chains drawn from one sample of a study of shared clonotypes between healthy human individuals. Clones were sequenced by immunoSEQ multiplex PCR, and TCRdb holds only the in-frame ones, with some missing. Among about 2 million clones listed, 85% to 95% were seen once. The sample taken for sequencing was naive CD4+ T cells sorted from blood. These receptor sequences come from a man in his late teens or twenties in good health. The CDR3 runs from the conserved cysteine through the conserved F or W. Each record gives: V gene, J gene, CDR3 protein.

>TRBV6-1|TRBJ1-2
CASKDRPNYGYTF
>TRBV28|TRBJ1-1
CASSPLGQGNTEAFF
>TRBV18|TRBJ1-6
CASSADRGMNSPLHF
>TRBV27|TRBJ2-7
CASRGTQSYEQYF
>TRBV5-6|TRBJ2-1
CASSSRRFGNEQFF
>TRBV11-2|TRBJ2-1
CASSLGQLWQEQFF
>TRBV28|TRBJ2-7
CASSLPGLGAYEQYF
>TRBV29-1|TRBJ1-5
CSVVTAVNQPQHF
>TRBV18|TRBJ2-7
CASSPATGGSYEQYF
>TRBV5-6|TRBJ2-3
CASSPDSGVSTDTQYF
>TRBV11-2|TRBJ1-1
CASSFQGMNTEAFF
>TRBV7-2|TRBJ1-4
CASSYRGTGTNEKLFF
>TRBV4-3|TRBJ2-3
CASSQRPSVAGVMSDTQYF
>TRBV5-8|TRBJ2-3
CASSRDSTDTQYF
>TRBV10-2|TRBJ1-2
CASRGGDGYTF
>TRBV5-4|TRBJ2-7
CASSLTGQGTYEQYF
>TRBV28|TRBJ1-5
CAIRQGRGQPQHF
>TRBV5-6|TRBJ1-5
CASSRMDARGMGGNQPQHF
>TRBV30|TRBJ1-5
CAWNSPSQPQHF
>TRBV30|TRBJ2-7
CAATGAAYEQYF
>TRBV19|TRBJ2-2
CASSMWDRVSGELFF
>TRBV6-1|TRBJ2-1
CASSSGQPFYNEQFF
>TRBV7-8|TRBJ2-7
CASSLDTVIYEQYF
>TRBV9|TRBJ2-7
CASSSGTGLSYEQYF
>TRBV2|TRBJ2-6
CASSLETGSGANVLTF
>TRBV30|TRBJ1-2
CAWSRDSSNYGYTF
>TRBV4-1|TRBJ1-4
CASSQSGPGDEKLFF
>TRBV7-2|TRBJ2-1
CASSLVGVAGKYNEQFF
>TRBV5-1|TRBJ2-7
CASSLSIAGLSYEQYF
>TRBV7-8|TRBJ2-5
CASSYLVGETQYF
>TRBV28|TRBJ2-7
CASSPRLAVYEQYF
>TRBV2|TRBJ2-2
CASSYTRNTGELFF
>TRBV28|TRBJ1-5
CASRSGYIQPQHF
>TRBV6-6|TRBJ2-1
CASSRLAGAIYNEQFF
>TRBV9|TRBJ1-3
CASSVDGGSGSGNTIYF
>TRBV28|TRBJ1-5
CASSSQGQGRQPQHF
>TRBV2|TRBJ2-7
CASSEVVPYEQYF
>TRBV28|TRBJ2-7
CASSSAGTGAFEQYF
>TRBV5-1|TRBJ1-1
CASSLGVQVGTEAFF
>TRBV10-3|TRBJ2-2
CAISESISGEAGELFF
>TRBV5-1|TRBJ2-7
CASSPRQPFDEQYF
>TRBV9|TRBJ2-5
CASSKGLEDAVGQETQYF
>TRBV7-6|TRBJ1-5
CASSSVSEPQHF
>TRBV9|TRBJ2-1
CASSNEDRAHNEQFF
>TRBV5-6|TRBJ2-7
CASSLGPGATYEQYF
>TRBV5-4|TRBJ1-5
CASSLQGQGGYQPQHF
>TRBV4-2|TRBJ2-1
CASSPSRDYGNEQFF
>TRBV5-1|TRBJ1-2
CASSLGHNYGYTF
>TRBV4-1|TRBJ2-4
CASSQVDQGVKNIQYF
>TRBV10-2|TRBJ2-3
CASSEMDTQYF